Shown below are 4 T cell receptor beta chains from a single sample sequenced in a study of T cells in Graves' hyperthyroidism and ophthalmopathy. RNA transcripts provided the source from which TCR beta CDR3 regions were amplified. First-round RT-PCR targeting the TCR CDR3 was performed with the HTBI primer set. TCRdb re-called the multiplex PCR reads with MiXCR, one entry per CDR3 protein. This table has hundreds of thousands of distinct CDR3 sequences, 15% to 17% appearing once. The sequencing input was blood. The receptors were sampled from a woman between 18 and 29 years old with Graves' hyperthyroidism.

This clonotype was counted ten times or more. The chain uses TRBV5-1 and TRBJ2-5; D is unresolved. The germline V gene has CDR1 SGHRS and CDR2 YFSETQ. The ends were cut back, 3 bases at V and 3 bases at J, with 12 bases in the middle. The CDR3 totals 14 residues. In DNA form, the CDR3 reads TGCGCCAGCAGCTCAACGATCTGGAAAGAGACCCAGTACTTC. Translated, it gives CASSSTIWKETQYF. The complete variable domain, with remaining parts taken from reference TRBV5-1 and TRBJ2-5, reads KAGVTQTPRYLIKTRGQQVTLSCSPISGHRSVSWYQQTPGQGLQFLFEYFSETQRNKGNFPGRFSGRQFSNSRSEMNVSTLELGDSALYLCASSSTIWKETQYFGPGTRLLVL.

Comment on this clonotype: This clone may be a read error of a much larger clone one base away. V gene TRBV7-3 combines with J gene TRBJ2-7, with 8 bases aligning to TRBD2. The CDR3 is 14 residues long. Per germline, CDR1 SGHTA and CDR2 FQGTGA. The CDR3 DNA reads as TGTACCAGCAGCCCGGGACTAGGATCCTACGAGCAGTACTTC. It encodes CTSSPGLGSYEQYF.

The chain combines TRBV7-2 with TRBJ2-1, with TRBD2 matching 12 bases. V lost 4 bases and J lost 4; bases outside the gene matches: 11. The CDR3 totals 18 residues. Germline values: CDR1 SGHTA, CDR2 FQGNSA. CDR3 residues: CASSSGLAGSSMYNEQFF. For the CDR3, the DNA is TGTGCCAGCAGCTCCGGACTAGCGGGATCCTCCATGTACAATGAGCAGTTCTTC. Full variable domain (outside the CDR3, taken from reference TRBV7-2 and TRBJ2-1): GAGVSQSPSNKVTEKGKDVELRCDPISGHTALYWYRQSLGQGLEFLIYFQGNSAPDKSGLPSDRFSAERTGGSVSTLTIQRTQQEDSAVYLCASSSGLAGSSMYNEQFFGPGTRLTVL.

This clonotype was observed a few times. The gene calls are TRBV20-1 and TRBJ2-2; D remains ambiguous. Germline CDR1 reads DFQATT; CDR2 reads SNEGSKA (reference sequence). Trimming left V 5 bases short and J 0 bases short, with 7 bases between. This CDR3 spans 13 amino acids. In DNA, the CDR3 is TGCAGTGCTGACGACTCGAACACCGGGGAGCTGTTTTTT. Protein product: CSADDSNTGELFF.